This T cell receptor (beta chain) emerged from a study of T cell responses to AZD1222 COVID-19 vaccine (dated by TCRdb to about 2021). Concerning the study at large: TCR sequencing covered 230 or so trial participants: 207 given two doses of AZD1222 and 26 given two doses of MenACWY control vaccine. Trial participants were enrolled by age into 18-55, 56-69 and 70-plus year subgroups, with 148, 28 and 57 TCR-sequenced participants respectively. The paper's findings and limits, for the study overall: Because no samples from the day 14 peak response were available, repertoires could be characterized only after the peak T cell response. Epitopes outside the regions mutated in the B.1.351 and B.1.1.7 variants were reportedly recognized by nearly half of the unique spike-specific TCRs. A significant rise in spike-specific TCR breadth and depth was observed after two AZD1222 doses relative to day 0 and relative to MenACWY recipients. The 56-69-year group was small, and its depth increase did not reach significance, likely because of low power. Most participants were white British and females outnumbered males, and the authors suggested that clonal diversity may have been underestimated. CD4 TCRs associated with the vaccine covered the entire spike protein, and the dominant responses were in regions 160-218 and 743-854. Only five or six AZD1222 recipients were SARS-CoV-2 seropositive at baseline, limiting conclusions about previously exposed vaccinees.

In the case of this clone: This clone's antigen is unknown. No per-base quality is available; no much larger clone lies one base away.

The CDR3 regions of human TCRbeta chains were analyzed by immunosequencing. The paper's data handling went like this. TCRs in the repertoires were compared against a reference library of SARS-CoV-2-specific TCRs that had been generated with the MIRA antigen-specificity platform. Breadth was defined as the fraction of unique TCRs that were SARS-CoV-2-associated. Depth was defined as the fraction of total T cells that were SARS-CoV-2-associated. Each spike-specific TCR was assigned to its reactive spike region and to a CD4 or CD8 class using the MIRA data. Log10-transformed breadth and depth values were compared by one-way ANOVA with Sidak's multiple comparisons tests. Not all clones reach the TCRdb copy of this immuneACCESS table, which keeps in-frame sequences only. Checked studies attribute under half of the gap to unresolved V genes and leave the rest unexplained. The V and J calls and the clone size are those of that table, but D and trimming were determined from the DNA. The sample table lists roughly 150,000 clones, about 89% of them with a count of one. The top ten constitute about a tenth of the sample.

Interpreted using the paper, the time point label stands for: about 28 days (+/-7) after the second vaccine dose. AZD1222 recipients with second doses at about 4 weeks or about 12 weeks were pooled, because spike-specific TCR depth and breadth did not differ between schedules. Samples from vaccinated people were obtained from the UK trials COV001 and COV002, which included a single-blind randomized controlled phase 2/3 trial of AZD1222 (ChAdOx1 nCoV-19) in healthy adults. Trial participant PBMC samples were collected at day 0 and day 28 after the second dose for TCRbeta chain sequencing. CDR1 and CDR2, looked up from the germline V gene (reference sequence), are SGHNT and YYREEE. After removal of 2 bases from V and 7 bases from J, the junction retains 4 bases not matched to a gene. The CDR3 sequence holds 15 residues, the cysteine and phenylalanine included. The only DNA kept is the CDR3, 45 bases in frame from the first base.

This clonotype was obtained from an adult who received the AZD1222 COVID-19 vaccine. The chain couples TRBV5-4 to TRBJ1-6; 9 bases in the middle match TRBD1. The sequencing used peripheral blood, collected 28 days after the second AZD1222 dose. The CDR3 reads CASSLGTGLNSPLHF. The DNA sequence follows: TGTGCCAGCAGCTTAGGGACAGGGCTGAATTCACCCCTCCACTTT.